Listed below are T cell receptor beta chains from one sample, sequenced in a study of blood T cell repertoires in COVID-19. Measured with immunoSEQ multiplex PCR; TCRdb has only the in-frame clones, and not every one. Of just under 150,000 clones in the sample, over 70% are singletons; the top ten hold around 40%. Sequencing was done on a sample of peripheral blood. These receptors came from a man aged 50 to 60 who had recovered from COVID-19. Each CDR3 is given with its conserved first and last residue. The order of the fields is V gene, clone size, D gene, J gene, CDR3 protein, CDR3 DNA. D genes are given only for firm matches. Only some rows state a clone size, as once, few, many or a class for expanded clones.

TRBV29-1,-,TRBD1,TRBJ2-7,CSVEDRGTGMTEQYF,TGCAGCGTTGAAGATCGGGGGACAGGGATGACCGAGCAGTACTTC
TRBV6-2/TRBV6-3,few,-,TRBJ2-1,CASSRLGVSSYNEQFF,TGTGCCAGCAGCAGACTAGGGGTGTCCTCCTACAATGAGCAGTTCTTC
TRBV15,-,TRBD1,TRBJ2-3,CATSEGDRREQYF,TGTGCCACCAGCGAGGGGGACAGGCGGGAGCAGTATTTT
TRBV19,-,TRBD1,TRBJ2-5,CASSTTGVAETQYF,TGTGCCAGTAGTACAACAGGGGTGGCTGAGACCCAGTACTTC
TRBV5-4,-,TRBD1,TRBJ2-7,CASSSGTGITSYEQYF,TGTGCCAGCAGCTCCGGGACAGGGATCACCTCCTACGAGCAGTACTTC
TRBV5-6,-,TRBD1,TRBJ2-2,CASTDRDRGFTGELFF,TGTGCCAGCACAGACCGGGACAGGGGGTTCACCGGGGAGCTGTTTTTT
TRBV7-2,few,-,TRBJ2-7,CASSLDSDGGLAYEQYF,TGTGCCAGCAGCTTGGATTCGGACGGGGGGCTCGCCTACGAGCAGTACTTC
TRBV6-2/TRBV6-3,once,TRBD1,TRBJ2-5,CASSYSGQGRETQYF,TGTGCCAGCAGTTACTCAGGACAGGGCCGAGAGACCCAGTACTTC
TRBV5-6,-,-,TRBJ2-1,CASSISNEQFF,TGTGCCAGCAGCATTAGTAATGAGCAGTTCTTC
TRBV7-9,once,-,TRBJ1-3,CASKPAWGGSGNTIYF,TGTGCCAGCAAGCCGGCCTGGGGGGGCTCTGGAAACACCATATATTTT
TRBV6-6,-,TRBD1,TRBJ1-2,CASSRGQGVGYTF,TGTGCCAGCAGTCGCGGACAGGGGGTTGGCTACACCTTC
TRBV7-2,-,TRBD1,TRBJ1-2,CAGGLGQLNYGYTF,TGTGCCGGGGGATTGGGACAGCTAAACTATGGCTACACCTTC
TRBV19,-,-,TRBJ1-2,CASRDRLYGYTF,TGTGCCAGTAGAGACAGACTCTATGGCTACACCTTC
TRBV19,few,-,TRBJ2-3,CASSIAGTSIEPRTDTQYF,TGTGCCAGTAGTATAGCGGGAACTAGCATAGAACCACGCACAGATACGCAGTATTTT
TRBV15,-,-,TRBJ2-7,CATSRGAPTYEQYF,TGTGCCACCAGCAGAGGAGCTCCCACCTACGAGCAGTACTTC
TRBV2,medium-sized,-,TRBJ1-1,CASSPGFATEAFF,TGTGCCAGCAGTCCAGGGTTCGCCACTGAAGCTTTCTTT
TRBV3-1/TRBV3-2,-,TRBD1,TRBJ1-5,CASSQGDREWPQHF,TGTGCCAGCAGCCAAGGGGACAGAGAGTGGCCCCAGCATTTT